This is a list of T cell receptor beta chains from one sample in a study of shared clonotypes between healthy human individuals. TCRdb's table, derived via immunoSEQ multiplex PCR, lists solely in-frame clones and lacks some. The profile shows about 490,000 clones, 76% of them singletons. Sequencing was carried out using PBMCs. These receptor sequences come from a woman between 40 and 55 years old in good health. Some clones in this sample may be carry-over from other donors' samples. Both conserved end residues are part of each CDR3. Clone sizes are given selectively: once, few, many, or a class where the clone is expanded.

clone_size v_call cdr3_aa
- TRBV30 CAWSVRVGSEAFF
- TRBV5-1 CASSWGTSPYEQYF
- TRBV15 CATSRDNGAEAFF
- TRBV4-3 CASSQSEPKEQFF
- TRBV7-3 CASSLTDRVGGYTF
few TRBV29-1 CSVEADSTEAFF
- TRBV23-1 CASSQIRPPGQGNTGELFF
- TRBV28 CASRAPLGGRYNEQFF
once TRBV28 CASSLDPPGTGNGEQFF
- TRBV5-5 CASSPTPGRNNYGYTF
- TRBV28 CASRERHGSYEQYF
- TRBV5-1 CASSPAQNTGELFF
- TRBV7-2 CASSLVWGSSYEQYF
- TRBV7-8 CASSLVWTGRSYEQYF
- TRBV6-1 CASSEPGENTGELFF
- TRBV27 CASSLKTGPKGDQYF
- TRBV10-1 CASSAGAGEKLFF
- TRBV10-3 CASRVHGQANTGELFF
- TRBV2 CASRTQGIEQFF
few TRBV11-1 CASSADDGELFF
- TRBV4-2 CASSQGESSGANVLTF
- TRBV7-9 CASSFLLAGKYEQYF
- TRBV4-2 CASSQEVGYNEQFF
many TRBV28 CASSLAGLGTDTQYF
few TRBV28 CASSLYGEKLFF
- TRBV28 CASIHRLGANVLTF
few TRBV29-1 CSGRRGYNEQFF
- TRBV27 CASSSTGSSYEQYF
- TRBV29-1 CSVGGQGAEGFGTEAFF
- TRBV4-1 CASSQDGTGNEKLFF
few TRBV5-1 CASSSGAGAGEQYF
- TRBV29-1 CSVGRQETQYF
- TRBV6-5 CASSYQDRPYEQYF
- TRBV10-3 CAISVGQSSGNTTYF
- TRBV9 CASSPRTGGGKTQYF
once TRBV27 CASSLYPSASYNEQFF
- TRBV6-5 CASRESGRVSYEQYF
- TRBV7-8 CASSFGGEAFF
- TRBV25-1 CASSKEGGARYEQYF
- TRBV6-1 CASSAEPGTRLNTEAFF
- TRBV6-5 CASRLQGQETQYF
few TRBV4-1 CASSQDPGNTIYF
- TRBV9 CASSVATRSSAGELFF
once TRBV6-5 CASISGFGYTF